The 14 T cell receptor beta chains listed next were all sequenced from one sample in a study of cytomegalovirus exposure and HLA in healthy donors. PCR primers comprised 60 Vbeta and 13 Jbeta primers. The repertoire was sequenced with immunoSEQ multiplex PCR; TCRdb's copy has only in-frame clones and lacks some. The repertoire has over 55,000 clones, approximately 89% of them found once; the top ten carry 1.4% to 1.5%. The source material was PBMCs. The source is a man younger than 35 in good health and CMV-seronegative.

The chain employs TRBV7-3 and TRBJ1-1; D gene unclear. V was trimmed by 1 base and J by 1 base, leaving 7 bases between them. Germline CDR1 is SGHTA and CDR2 is FQGTGA. CDR3 length equals 14 residues. Here the CDR3 reads CASSLMAGNTEAFF. CDR3 bases: TGTGCCAGCAGCTTAATGGCGGGGAACACTGAAGCTTTCTTT.

The genes are TRBV10-3 and TRBJ1-5, with D possibly being TRBD1 (5 bases). The V gene's germline CDR1 is ENHRY and CDR2 SYGVKD. V shed 3 bases and J shed 8 bases, with 8 bases lying between them. The CDR3 runs 12 residues. The CDR3 DNA is TGTGCCATCAGTGACGGGGGAAAGCCCCAGCATTTT. Translated: CAISDGGKPQHF.

The chain links TRBV5-1 to TRBJ1-2; no reliable D call. The V gene's germline CDR1 is SGHRS and CDR2 YFSETQ. The germline V and J ends were trimmed by 0 bases and 0 bases, with 9 bases remaining between them. The CDR3 loop spans 15 amino acids. As DNA, the CDR3 is TGCGCCAGCAGCTTGGGCGGTTCATCTAACTATGGCTACACCTTC. It encodes CASSLGGSSNYGYTF.

As for this clone: Other nucleotide sequences in the sample specify the same CDR3. V and J are TRBV6-5 and TRBJ1-1; 7 bases are a match to TRBD1. The J segment lost 3 bases and the V segment lost 6 bases, leaving 1 base of the junction unmatched. CDR1 MNHEY and CDR2 SVGAGI come from the germline V gene. This CDR3 is built from 12 residues. DNA of the CDR3: TGTGCCAGCAGAGACAGGGACACTGAAGCTTTCTTT. This sequence encodes CASRDRDTEAFF.

The rearrangement links TRBV7-3 to TRBJ2-3; 8 nucleotides match TRBD2. The CDR3 is 15 residues long. Trimming at V came to 4 bases and at J to 5 bases, leaving 8 bases not matched to a gene. Germline V gene sequence: CDR1 SGHTA, CDR2 FQGTGA. The chain's CDR3 is CASSSWTSRVDTQYF. CDR3 nucleotide sequence: TGTGCCAGCAGCTCCTGGACTAGCCGCGTAGATACGCAGTATTTT.

A few counts support this clone. V is TRBV6-5 and J is TRBJ1-1; the D is unclear. V gave up 4 bases and J gave up 3 bases, with 9 bases separating them. Germline CDR1 MNHEY, CDR2 SVGAGI. This CDR3 is 13 amino acids long. The CDR3 sequence is CASSSHRYTEAFF. The CDR3 DNA follows: TGTGCCAGCAGTTCCCACCGGTACACTGAAGCTTTCTTT.

The chain carries TRBV11-2 and TRBJ1-1; 7 bases are shared with TRBD1. The trim removed 5 bases at V and 11 bases at J, leaving 17 bases unmatched. CDR1 is SGHAT and CDR2 is FQNNGV in the germline V gene. CDR3 length: 15 residues. CDR3: CASSPPGTERREAFF. The CDR3 coding sequence is TGTGCCAGCAGCCCCCCTGGGACAGAGAGGCGAGAGGCTTTCTTT.

The chain employs TRBV6-5 and TRBJ1-1, with TRBD1 matching 7 bases. V lost 8 bases and J lost 0; bases outside the gene matches: 6. The CDR3 loop spans 14 amino acids. CDR1 and CDR2 from the germline V gene are MNHEY and SVGAGI. The CDR3 bases are TGTGCCAGCGTACAGGGGAAGTTGAACACTGAAGCTTTCTTT. The encoded protein is CASVQGKLNTEAFF.

The chain couples TRBV7-9 to TRBJ2-1, with D possibly being TRBD2 (7 bases). The CDR3 extends over 15 amino acids. Germline CDR1 SEHNR, CDR2 FQNEAQ (reference sequence). V lost 2 bases and J lost 4, with 12 bases in between. Here the CDR3 reads CASSLWAGAYNEQFF. The CDR3 DNA follows: TGTGCCAGCAGCTTATGGGCGGGGGCATACAATGAGCAGTTCTTC.

The chain couples TRBV6-1 to TRBJ1-1; D not certain. The CDR3 totals 11 residues. The V gene lost 9 bases and the J gene lost 4 bases, with 9 bases spanning the gap. Per the germline V gene, CDR1 is MNHNS and CDR2 is SASEGT. As DNA, the CDR3 is TGTGCCAGTGAGGGAGCCACTGAAGCTTTCTTT. It codes for CASEGATEAFF.

The rearrangement uses TRBV6-1 and TRBJ2-5, with a weak D call TRBD1 (6 bases). Germline V gives CDR1 MNHNS, CDR2 SASEGT. Trimming removed 0 bases from V and 2 bases from J, with 13 bases in between. This CDR3 region has 16 residues. CDR3 in DNA: TGTGCCAGCAGTGAAGCCGATGCGACAGGTCAAGAGACCCAGTACTTC. Encoded protein: CASSEADATGQETQYF.

This chain links TRBV30 with TRBJ1-2; TRBD1 is a possible D gene (5 bases). There are 12 residues in the CDR3. V was pared by 0 bases and J by 8 bases, with 10 bases between. From germline, CDR1 is GTSNPN and CDR2 SVGIG (reference sequence). CDR3 nucleotide sequence: TGTGCCTGGAGTGTTTCAGGGTACGGCTACACCTTC. Translating it yields CAWSVSGYGYTF. Drawing the rest from reference TRBV30 and TRBJ1-2, the complete variable domain is SQTIHQWPATLVQPVGSPLSLECTVEGTSNPNLYWYRQAAGRGLQLLFYSVGIGQISSEVPQNLSASRPQDRQFILSSKKLLLSDSGFYLCAWSVSGYGYTFGSGTRLTVV.

The chain couples TRBV7-3 to TRBJ2-7; tentative D call: TRBD2 (7 bases). V gave up 1 base and J gave up 2 bases, with 12 bases separating them. Germline CDR1 and CDR2: SGHTA and FQGTGA. The CDR3 consists of 15 residues. For the CDR3, the DNA is TGTGCCAGCAGCTTAAGTAGGGGGGGGCCCTACGAGCAGTACTTC. This translates into CASSLSRGGPYEQYF.

V gene TRBV11-3 combines with J gene TRBJ2-7; 10 bases match TRBD1. Unmatched junction bases numbered 13, after V lost 6 bases and J lost 5 bases. CDR1 SGHNT and CDR2 YENEEA come from the germline V gene. CDR3 length: 16 amino acids. The CDR3 nucleotides are TGTGCCAGCAGATCCCCAGAGGACAGGGGGTACGACGAGCAGTACTTC. Protein product: CASRSPEDRGYDEQYF.